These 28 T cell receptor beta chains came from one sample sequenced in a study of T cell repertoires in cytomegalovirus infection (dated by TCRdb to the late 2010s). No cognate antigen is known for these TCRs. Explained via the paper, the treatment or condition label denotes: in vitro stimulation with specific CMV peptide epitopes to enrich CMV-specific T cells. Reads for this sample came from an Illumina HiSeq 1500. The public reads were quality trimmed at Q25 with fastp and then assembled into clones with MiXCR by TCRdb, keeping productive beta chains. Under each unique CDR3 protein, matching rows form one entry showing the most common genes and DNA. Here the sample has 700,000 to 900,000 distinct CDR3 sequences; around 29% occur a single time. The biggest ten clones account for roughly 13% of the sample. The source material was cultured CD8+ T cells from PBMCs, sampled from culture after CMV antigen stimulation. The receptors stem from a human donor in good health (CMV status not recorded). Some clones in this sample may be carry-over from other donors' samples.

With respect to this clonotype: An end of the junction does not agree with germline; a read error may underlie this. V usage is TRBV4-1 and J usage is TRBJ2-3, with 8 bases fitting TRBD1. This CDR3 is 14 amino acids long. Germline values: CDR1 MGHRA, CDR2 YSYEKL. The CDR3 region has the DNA TGTACCAGCAGCCAAGCCGGACAGGGAGATACGCAGTATTTT. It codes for CTSSQAGQGDTQYF.

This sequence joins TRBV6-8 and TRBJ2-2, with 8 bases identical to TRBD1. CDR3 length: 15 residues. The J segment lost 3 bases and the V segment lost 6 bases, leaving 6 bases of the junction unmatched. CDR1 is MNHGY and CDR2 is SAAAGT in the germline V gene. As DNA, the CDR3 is TGTGCCAGCAGCCCCGACAGGGGATACACCGGGGAGCTGTTTTTT. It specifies CASSPDRGYTGELFF.

CDR3 sequence reads: CASSLGQAEGFYGYTF. The CDR3 nucleotides read TGTGCCAGCAGCTTGGGACAGGCGGAGGGCTTCTATGGCTACACCTTC. This chain links TRBV5-4 with TRBJ1-2; possible D gene TRBD1, 6 bases. V was clipped by 0 bases and J by 4 bases, with 16 bases between them. The CDR3 totals 16 residues. CDR1 and CDR2 (germline): SGHNT, YYREEE (reference sequence).

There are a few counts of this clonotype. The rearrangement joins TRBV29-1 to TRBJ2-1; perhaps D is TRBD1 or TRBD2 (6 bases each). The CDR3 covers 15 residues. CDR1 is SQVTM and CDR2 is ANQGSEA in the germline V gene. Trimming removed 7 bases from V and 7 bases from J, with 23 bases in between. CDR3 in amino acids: CSAVIQGGSGNEQFF. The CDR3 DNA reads TGCAGCGCCGTGATACAAGGGGGGTCCGGGAATGAGCAGTTCTTC.

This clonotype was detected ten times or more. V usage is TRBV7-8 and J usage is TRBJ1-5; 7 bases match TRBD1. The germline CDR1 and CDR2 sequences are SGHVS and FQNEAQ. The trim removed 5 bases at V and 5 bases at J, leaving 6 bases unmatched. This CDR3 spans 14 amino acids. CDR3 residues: CASSHGQDYQPQHF. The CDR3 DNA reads TGTGCCAGCAGCCATGGACAGGACTATCAGCCCCAGCATTTT.

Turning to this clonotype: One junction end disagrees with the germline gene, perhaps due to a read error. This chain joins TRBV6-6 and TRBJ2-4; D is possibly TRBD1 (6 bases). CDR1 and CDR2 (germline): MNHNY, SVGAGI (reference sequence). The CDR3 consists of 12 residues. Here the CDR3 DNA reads TGTGCCAGCAGTCCCTTTCAGGGGAGAGCGGACTTC. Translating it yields CASSPFQGRADF.

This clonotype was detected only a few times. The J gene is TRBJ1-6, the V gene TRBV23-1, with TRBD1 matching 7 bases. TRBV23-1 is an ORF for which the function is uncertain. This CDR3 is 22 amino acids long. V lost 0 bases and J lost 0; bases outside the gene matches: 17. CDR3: CASSQSILIVDRASSYNSPLHF. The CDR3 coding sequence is TGCGCCAGCAGTCAATCGATCCTCATAGTCGACAGGGCGAGCTCCTATAATTCACCCCTCCACTTT.

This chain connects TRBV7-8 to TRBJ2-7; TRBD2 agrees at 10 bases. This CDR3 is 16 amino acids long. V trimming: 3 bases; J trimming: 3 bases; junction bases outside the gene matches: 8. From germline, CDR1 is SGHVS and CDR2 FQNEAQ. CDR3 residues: CASSFLSGGPVYEQYF. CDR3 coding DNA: TGTGCCAGCAGCTTTCTTAGCGGGGGGCCTGTCTACGAGCAGTACTTC.

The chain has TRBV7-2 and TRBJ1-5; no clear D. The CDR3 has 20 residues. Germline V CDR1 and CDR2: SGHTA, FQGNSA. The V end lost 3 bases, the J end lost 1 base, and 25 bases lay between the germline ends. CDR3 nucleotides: TGTGCCAGCAGCTTCGCGAGGGCGGGCACCGGGAGACTGAGCAATCAGCCCCAGCATTTT. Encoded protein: CASSFARAGTGRLSNQPQHF.

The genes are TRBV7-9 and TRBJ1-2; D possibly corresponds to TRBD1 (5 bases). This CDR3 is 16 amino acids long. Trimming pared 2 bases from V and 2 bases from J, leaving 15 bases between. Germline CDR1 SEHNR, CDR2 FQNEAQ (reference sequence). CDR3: CASSLWPGDVNYGYTF. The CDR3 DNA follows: TGTGCCAGCAGCTTATGGCCGGGGGATGTGAACTATGGCTACACCTTC.

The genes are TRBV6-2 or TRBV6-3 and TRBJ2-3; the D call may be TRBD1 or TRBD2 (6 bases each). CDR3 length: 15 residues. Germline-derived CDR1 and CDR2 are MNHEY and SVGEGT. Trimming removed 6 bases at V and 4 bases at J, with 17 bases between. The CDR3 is CASSPRGGSSDTQYF. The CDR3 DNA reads TGTGCCAGCAGCCCCCGAGGGGGGTCCTCAGATACGCAGTATTTT.

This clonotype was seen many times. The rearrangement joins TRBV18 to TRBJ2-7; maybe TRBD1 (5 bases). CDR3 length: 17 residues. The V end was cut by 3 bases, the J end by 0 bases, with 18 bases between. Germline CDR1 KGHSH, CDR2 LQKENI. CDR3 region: CASSPGYRTRSSYEQYV. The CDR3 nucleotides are TGTGCCAGCTCACCGGGATACAGGACCAGGAGCTCCTACGAGCAGTACGTC.

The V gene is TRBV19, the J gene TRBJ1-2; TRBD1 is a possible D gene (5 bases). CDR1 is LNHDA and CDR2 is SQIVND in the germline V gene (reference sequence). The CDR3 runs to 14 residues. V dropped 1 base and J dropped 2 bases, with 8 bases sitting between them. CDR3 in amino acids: CASSIVSGNYGYTF. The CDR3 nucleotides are TGTGCCAGTAGTATAGTATCAGGGAACTATGGCTACACCTTC. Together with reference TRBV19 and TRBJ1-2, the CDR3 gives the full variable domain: DGGITQSPKYLFRKEGQNVTLSCEQNLNHDAMYWYRQDPGQGLRLIYYSQIVNDFQKGDIAEGYSVSREKKESFPLTVTSAQKNPTAFYLCASSIVSGNYGYTFGSGTRLTVV.

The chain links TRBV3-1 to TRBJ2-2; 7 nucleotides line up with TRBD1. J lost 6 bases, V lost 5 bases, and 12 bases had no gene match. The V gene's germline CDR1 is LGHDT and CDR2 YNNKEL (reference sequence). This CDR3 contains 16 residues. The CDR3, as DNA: TGTGCCAGCAGCTTTCCCGACAGGGTGGTAGCCGGGGAGCTGTTTTTT. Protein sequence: CASSFPDRVVAGELFF.

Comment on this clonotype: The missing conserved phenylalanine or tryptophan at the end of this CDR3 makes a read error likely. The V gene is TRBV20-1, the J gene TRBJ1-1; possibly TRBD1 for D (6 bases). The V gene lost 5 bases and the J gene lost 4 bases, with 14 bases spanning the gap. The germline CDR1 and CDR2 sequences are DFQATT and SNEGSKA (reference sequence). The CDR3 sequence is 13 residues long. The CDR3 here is CSARRRGSTEAFL. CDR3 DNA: TGCAGTGCTCGGCGGAGGGGGAGCACTGAAGCTTTCCTT.

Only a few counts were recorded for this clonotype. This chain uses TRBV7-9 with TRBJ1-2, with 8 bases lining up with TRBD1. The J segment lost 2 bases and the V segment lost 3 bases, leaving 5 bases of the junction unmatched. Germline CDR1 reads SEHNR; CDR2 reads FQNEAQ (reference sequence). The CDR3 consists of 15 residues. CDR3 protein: CASSFTGGKNYGYTF. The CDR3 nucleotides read TGTGCCAGCAGCTTTACAGGGGGAAAAAACTATGGCTACACCTTC.

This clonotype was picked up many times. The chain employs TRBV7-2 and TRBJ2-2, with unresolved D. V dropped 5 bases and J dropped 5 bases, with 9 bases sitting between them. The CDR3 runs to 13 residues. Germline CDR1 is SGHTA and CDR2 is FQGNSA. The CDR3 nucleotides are TGTGCCAGCAGCCTAATAGAGACCGGGGAGCTGTTTTTT. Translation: CASSLIETGELFF.

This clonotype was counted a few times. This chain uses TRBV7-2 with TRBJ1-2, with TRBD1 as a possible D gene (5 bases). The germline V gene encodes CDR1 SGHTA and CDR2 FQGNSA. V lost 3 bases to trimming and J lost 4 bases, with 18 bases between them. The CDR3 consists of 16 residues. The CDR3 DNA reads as TGTGCCAGCAGCTTGCCTCGGGGACTGTTTTCCTATGGCTACACCTTC. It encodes CASSLPRGLFSYGYTF.

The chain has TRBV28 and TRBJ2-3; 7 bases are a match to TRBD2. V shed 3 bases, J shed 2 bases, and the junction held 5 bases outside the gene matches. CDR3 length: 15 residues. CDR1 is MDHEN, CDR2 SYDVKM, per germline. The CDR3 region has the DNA TGTGCCAGCAGTTTCGTGCGGGGGATCACAGATACGCAGTATTTT. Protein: CASSFVRGITDTQYF. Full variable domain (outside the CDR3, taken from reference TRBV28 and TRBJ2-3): DVKVTQSSRYLVKRTGEKVFLECVQDMDHENMFWYRQDPGLGLRLIYFSYDVKMKEKGDIPEGYSVSREKKERFSLILESASTNQTSMYLCASSFVRGITDTQYFGPGTRLTVL.

The chain's CDR3 is CAIRGLRDEQYF. DNA of the CDR3: TGTGCCATCCGGGGCCTAAGGGACGAGCAGTACTTC. J is TRBJ2-7 and V is TRBV10-3; D possibly matches TRBD1 or TRBD2 (5 bases each). V lost 8 bases and J 5 bases, leaving 13 bases between the germline ends. The CDR3 is 12 amino acids. From germline, CDR1 is ENHRY and CDR2 SYGVKD.

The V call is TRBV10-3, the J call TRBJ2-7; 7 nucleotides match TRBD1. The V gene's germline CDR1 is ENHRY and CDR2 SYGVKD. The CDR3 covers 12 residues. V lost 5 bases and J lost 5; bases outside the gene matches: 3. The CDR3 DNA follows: TGTGCCATCAGTTCCACAGGGGACGAGCAGTACTTC. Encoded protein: CAISSTGDEQYF.

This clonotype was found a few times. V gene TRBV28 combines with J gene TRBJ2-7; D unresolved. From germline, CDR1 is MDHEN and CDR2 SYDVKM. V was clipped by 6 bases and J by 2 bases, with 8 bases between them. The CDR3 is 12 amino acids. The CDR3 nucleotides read TGTGCCAGCAGCCACTCAGCCTACGAGCAGTACGTC. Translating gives CASSHSAYEQYV.

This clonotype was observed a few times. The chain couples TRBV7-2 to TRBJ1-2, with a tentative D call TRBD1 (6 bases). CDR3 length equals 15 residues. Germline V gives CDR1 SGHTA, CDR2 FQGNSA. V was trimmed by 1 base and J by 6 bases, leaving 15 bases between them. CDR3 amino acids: CASSLVGGRPDGYTF. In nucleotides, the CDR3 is TGTGCCAGCAGCTTAGTCGGGGGGCGGCCCGATGGCTACACCTTC.

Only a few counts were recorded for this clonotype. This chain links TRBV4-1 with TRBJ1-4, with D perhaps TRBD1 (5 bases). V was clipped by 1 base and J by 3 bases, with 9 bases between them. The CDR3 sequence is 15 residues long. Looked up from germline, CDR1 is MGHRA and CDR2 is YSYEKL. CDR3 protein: CASSQVGGSNEKLFF. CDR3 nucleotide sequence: TGCGCCAGCAGCCAAGTTGGGGGGTCTAATGAAAAACTGTTTTTT.

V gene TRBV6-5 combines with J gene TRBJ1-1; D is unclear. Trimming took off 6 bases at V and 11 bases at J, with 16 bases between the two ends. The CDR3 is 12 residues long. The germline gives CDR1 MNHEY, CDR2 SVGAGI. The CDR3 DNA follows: TGTGCCAGCAGCCCAAGCGGGCGACGGGCTTTCTTT. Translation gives CASSPSGRRAFF.

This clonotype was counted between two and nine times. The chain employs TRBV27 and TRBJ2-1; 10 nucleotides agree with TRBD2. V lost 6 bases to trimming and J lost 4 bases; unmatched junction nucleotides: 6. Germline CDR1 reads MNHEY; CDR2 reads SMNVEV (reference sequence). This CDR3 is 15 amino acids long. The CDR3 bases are TGTGCCAGCAGCGAACTAGCGGGGAGATACAATGAGCAGTTCTTC. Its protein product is CASSELAGRYNEQFF.

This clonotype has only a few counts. The CDR3: CASSTPGQGNTEAFF. For the CDR3, the DNA is TGTGCCAGCAGCACCCCCGGACAGGGCAACACTGAAGCTTTCTTT. V and J are TRBV7-8 and TRBJ1-1; 8 nucleotides line up with TRBD1. The ends lost 5 bases at V and 2 bases at J; junction bases unmatched: 7. CDR3 length equals 15 residues. Germline V gene sequence: CDR1 SGHVS, CDR2 FQNEAQ. Complete variable domain (other parts from reference TRBV7-8 and TRBJ1-1): GAGVSQSPRYKVAKRGQDVALRCDPISGHVSLFWYQQALGQGPEFLTYFQNEAQLDKSGLPSDRFFAERPEGSVSTLKIQRTQQEDSAVYLCASSTPGQGNTEAFFGQGTRLTVV.

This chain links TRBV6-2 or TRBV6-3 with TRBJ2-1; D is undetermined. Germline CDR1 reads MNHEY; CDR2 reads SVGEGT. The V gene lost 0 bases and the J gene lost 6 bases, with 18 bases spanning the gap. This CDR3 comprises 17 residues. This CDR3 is CASSYSVLATTGNEQFF. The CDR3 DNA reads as TGTGCCAGCAGTTACTCGGTCCTTGCCACAACGGGCAATGAGCAGTTCTTC.